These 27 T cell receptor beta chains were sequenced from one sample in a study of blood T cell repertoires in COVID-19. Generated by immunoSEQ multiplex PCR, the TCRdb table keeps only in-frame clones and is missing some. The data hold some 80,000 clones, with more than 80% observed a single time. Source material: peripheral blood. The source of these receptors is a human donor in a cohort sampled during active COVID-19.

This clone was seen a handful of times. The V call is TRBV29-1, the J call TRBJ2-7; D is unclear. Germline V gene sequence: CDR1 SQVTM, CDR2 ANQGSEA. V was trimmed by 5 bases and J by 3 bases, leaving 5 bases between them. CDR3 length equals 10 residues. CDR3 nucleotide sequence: TGCAGCGTTATCGTCTACGAGCAGTACTTC. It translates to CSVIVYEQYF.

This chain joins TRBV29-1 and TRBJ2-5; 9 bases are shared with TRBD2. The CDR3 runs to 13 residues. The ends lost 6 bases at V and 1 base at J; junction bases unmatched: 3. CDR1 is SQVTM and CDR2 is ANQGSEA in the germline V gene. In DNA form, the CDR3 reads TGCAGCGTCATGACTAGCGGCCAAGAGACCCAGTACTTC. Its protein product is CSVMTSGQETQYF.

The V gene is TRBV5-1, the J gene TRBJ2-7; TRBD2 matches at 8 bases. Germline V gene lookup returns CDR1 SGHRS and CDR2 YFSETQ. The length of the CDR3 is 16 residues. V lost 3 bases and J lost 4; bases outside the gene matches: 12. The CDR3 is CASSYAPGLGSYEQYF. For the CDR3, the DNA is TGCGCCAGCAGCTACGCCCCGGGACTAGGATCGTACGAGCAGTACTTC.

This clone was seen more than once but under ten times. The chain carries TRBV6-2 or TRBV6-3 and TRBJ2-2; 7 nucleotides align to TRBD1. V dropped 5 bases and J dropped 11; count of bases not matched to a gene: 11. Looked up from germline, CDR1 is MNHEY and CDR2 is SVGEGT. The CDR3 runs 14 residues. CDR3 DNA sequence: TGTGCCAGCAGTACCGGGACAGCCTCGTTAGAGCTGTTTTTT. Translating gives CASSTGTASLELFF.

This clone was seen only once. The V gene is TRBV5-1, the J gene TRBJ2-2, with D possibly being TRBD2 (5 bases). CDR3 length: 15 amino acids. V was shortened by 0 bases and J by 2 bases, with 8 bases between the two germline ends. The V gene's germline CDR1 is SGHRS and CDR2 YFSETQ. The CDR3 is CASSLGAGNTGELFF. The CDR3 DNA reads TGCGCCAGCAGCTTGGGTGCGGGTAACACCGGGGAGCTGTTTTTT.

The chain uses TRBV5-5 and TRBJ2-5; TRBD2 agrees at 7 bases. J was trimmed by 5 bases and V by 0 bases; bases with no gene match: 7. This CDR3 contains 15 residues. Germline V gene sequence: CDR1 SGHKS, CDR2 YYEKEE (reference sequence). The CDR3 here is CASSLEGGSRETQYF. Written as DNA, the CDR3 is TGTGCCAGCAGCTTGGAAGGCGGGAGTCGGGAGACCCAGTACTTC.

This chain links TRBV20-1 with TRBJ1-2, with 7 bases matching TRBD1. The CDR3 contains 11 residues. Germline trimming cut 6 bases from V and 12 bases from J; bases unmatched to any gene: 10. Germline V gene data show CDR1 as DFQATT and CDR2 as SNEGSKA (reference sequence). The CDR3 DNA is TGCAGTGCGCCCACAGGGGAAAGGGACACCTTC. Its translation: CSAPTGERDTF.

CDR3 in DNA: TGTGCCAGCAGTCCGGCGGGCCGCCGACGCATCTACGAGCAGTACTTC. Its protein product is CASSPAGRRRIYEQYF. The rearrangement links TRBV27 to TRBJ2-7, with D possibly TRBD2 on 5 matching bases. The V gene lost 5 bases and the J gene lost 3 bases, with 20 bases spanning the gap. Per germline, CDR1 MNHEY and CDR2 SMNVEV (reference sequence). CDR3 length: 16 residues.

The CDR3 region is CAWINDKNYGYTF. The CDR3 DNA follows: TGTGCCTGGATTAACGACAAAAACTATGGCTACACCTTC. The gene calls are TRBV30 and TRBJ1-2, with D hard to call. The CDR3 runs 13 residues. CDR1 is GTSNPN and CDR2 is SVGIG in the germline V gene (reference sequence). The V end was cut by 4 bases, the J end by 2 bases, with 11 bases between. The entire variable domain, with the rest obtained from reference TRBV30 and TRBJ1-2, is as follows: SQTIHQWPATLVQPVGSPLSLECTVEGTSNPNLYWYRQAAGRGLQLLFYSVGIGQISSEVPQNLSASRPQDRQFILSSKKLLLSDSGFYLCAWINDKNYGYTFGSGTRLTVV.

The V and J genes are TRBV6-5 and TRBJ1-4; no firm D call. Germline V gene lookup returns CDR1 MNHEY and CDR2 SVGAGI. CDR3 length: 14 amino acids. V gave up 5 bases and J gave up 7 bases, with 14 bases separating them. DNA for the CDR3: TGTGCCAGCAGTCGACCCATGACGGGTGAAAAACTGTTTTTT. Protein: CASSRPMTGEKLFF.

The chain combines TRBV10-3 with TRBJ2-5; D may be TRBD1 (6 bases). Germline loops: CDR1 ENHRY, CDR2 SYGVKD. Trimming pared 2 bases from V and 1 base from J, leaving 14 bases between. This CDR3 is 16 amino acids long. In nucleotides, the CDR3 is TGTGCCATCAGTGAGACCCCACAGGGCATCCAAGAGACCCAGTACTTC. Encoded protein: CAISETPQGIQETQYF.

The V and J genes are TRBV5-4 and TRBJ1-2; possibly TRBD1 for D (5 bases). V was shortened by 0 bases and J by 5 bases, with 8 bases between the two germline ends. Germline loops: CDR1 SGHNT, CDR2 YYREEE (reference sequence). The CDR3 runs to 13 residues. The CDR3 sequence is CASSLDRMYGYTF. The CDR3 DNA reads TGTGCCAGCAGCTTGGACAGGATGTATGGCTACACCTTC. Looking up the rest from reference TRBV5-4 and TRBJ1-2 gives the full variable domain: ETGVTQSPTHLIKTRGQQVTLRCSSQSGHNTVSWYQQALGQGPQFIFQYYREEENGRGNFPPRFSGLQFPNYSSELNVNALELDDSALYLCASSLDRMYGYTFGSGTRLTVV.

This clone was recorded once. The CDR3 bases are TGTGCCAGCAGTTTTGCTTCGGCAGGTTCCAGGGAGCAGTACTTC. This encodes CASSFASAGSREQYF. The chain is built from TRBV28 and TRBJ2-7; D gene uncertain. Germline-derived CDR1 and CDR2 are MDHEN and SYDVKM. The CDR3 is 15 amino acids. Deletions cut 3 bases from V and 7 bases from J, with 19 bases between.

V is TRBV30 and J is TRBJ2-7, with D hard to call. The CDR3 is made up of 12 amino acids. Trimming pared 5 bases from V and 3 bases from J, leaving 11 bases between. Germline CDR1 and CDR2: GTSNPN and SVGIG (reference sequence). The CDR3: CAWGWRSYEQYF. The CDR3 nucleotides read TGTGCCTGGGGATGGCGGAGCTACGAGCAGTACTTC.

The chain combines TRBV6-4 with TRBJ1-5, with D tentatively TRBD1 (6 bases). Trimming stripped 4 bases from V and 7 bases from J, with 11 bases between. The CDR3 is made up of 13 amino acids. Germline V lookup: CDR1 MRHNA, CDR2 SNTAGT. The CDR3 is CASSVVGGQPQHF. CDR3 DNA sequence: TGTGCCAGCAGTGTCGTTGGGGGCCAGCCCCAGCATTTT.

The CDR3, as DNA: TGCGCCAGCTATGAGACACCTGGGGCCAACGTCCTGACTTTC. Its translation: CASYETPGANVLTF. The genes are TRBV5-1 and TRBJ2-6; D gene ambiguous. This CDR3 has 14 residues. Germline CDR1 SGHRS, CDR2 YFSETQ. Between the trimmed V and J ends, which lost 7 bases and 2 bases, there was a span of 10 bases. Based on the CDR3 plus reference TRBV5-1 and TRBJ2-6, the full variable domain is KAGVTQTPRYLIKTRGQQVTLSCSPISGHRSVSWYQQTPGQGLQFLFEYFSETQRNKGNFPGRFSGRQFSNSRSEMNVSTLELGDSALYLCASYETPGANVLTFGAGSRLTVL.

CDR3 sequence (DNA): TGCGCCAGCAGCTGGAGGGAGCGGGGGGTCAATGAGCAGTTCTTC. It encodes CASSWRERGVNEQFF. This sequence joins TRBV5-1 and TRBJ2-1, with TRBD2 matching 9 bases. Germline CDR1 and CDR2: SGHRS and YFSETQ. The CDR3 runs 15 residues. V was clipped by 3 bases and J by 6 bases; unmatched bases: 7. Variable domain in full (rest from reference TRBV5-1 and TRBJ2-1): KAGVTQTPRYLIKTRGQQVTLSCSPISGHRSVSWYQQTPGQGLQFLFEYFSETQRNKGNFPGRFSGRQFSNSRSEMNVSTLELGDSALYLCASSWRERGVNEQFFGPGTRLTVL.

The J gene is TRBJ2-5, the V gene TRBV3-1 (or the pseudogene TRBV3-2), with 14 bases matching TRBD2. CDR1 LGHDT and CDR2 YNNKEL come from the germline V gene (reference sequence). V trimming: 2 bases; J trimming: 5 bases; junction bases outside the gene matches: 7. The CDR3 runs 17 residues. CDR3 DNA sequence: TGTGCCAGCAGCCAAAAGCCCGGGACTAGCGGGGGCGAGACCCAGTACTTC. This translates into CASSQKPGTSGGETQYF.

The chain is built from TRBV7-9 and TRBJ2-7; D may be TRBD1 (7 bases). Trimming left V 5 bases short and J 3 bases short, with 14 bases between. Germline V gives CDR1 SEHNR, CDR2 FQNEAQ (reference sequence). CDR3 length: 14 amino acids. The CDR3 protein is CASSKTGTFYEQYF. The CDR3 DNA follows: TGTGCCAGCAGCAAGACAGGGACTTTCTACGAGCAGTACTTC.

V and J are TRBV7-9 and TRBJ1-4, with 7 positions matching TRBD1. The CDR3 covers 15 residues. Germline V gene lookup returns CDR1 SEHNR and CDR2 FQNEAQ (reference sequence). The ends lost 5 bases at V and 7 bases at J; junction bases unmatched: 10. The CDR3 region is CASSMTGRLGEKLFF. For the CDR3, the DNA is TGTGCCAGCAGCATGACAGGGAGGTTAGGTGAAAAACTGTTTTTT.

CDR3 DNA sequence: TGTGCCAGCAGTGGGACAGGGCTTAGCAATCAGCCCCAGCATTTT. This translates into CASSGTGLSNQPQHF. This chain joins TRBV6-2 or TRBV6-3 and TRBJ1-5; 9 nucleotides match TRBD1. Germline V gene lookup returns CDR1 MNHEY and CDR2 SVGEGT. V lost 5 bases and J lost 0; bases outside the gene matches: 2. The CDR3 loop spans 15 amino acids.

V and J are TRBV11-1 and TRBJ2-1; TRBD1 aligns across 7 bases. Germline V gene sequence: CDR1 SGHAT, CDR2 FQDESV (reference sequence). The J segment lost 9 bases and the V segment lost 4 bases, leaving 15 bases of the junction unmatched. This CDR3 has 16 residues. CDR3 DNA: TGTGCCAGCAGCTCAACGTCACCCGGACAGGTCCTTGAGCAGTTCTTC. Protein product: CASSSTSPGQVLEQFF.

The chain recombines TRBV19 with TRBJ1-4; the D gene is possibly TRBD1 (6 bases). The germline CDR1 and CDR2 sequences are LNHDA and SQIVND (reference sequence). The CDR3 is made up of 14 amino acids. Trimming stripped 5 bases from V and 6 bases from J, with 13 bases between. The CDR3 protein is CASSLRQADEKLFF. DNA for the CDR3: TGTGCCAGTAGTCTCCGACAGGCAGATGAAAAACTGTTTTTT.

In DNA, the CDR3 is TGTGCCAGCAGCTTAATACTAGCGGCCTACGAGCAGTACTTC. Its translation: CASSLILAAYEQYF. The chain is built from TRBV7-2 and TRBJ2-7, with TRBD2 matching 8 bases. Germline lookup yields CDR1 SGHTA and CDR2 FQGNSA. The CDR3 loop spans 14 amino acids. V lost 2 bases, J lost 2 bases, and 2 bases stayed unmatched.

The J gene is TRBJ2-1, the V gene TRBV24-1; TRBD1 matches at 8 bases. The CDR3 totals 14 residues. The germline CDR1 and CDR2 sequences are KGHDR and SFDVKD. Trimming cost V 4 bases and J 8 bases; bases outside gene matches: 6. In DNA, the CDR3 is TGTGCCACCAGTGACCGTGGACAGGGCGATGAGCAGTTCTTC. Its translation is CATSDRGQGDEQFF.

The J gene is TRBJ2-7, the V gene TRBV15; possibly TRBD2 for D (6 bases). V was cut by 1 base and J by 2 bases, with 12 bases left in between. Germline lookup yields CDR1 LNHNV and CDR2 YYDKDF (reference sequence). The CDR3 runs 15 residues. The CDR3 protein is CATSRGGGEAYEQYF. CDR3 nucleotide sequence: TGTGCCACCAGCAGAGGCGGCGGGGAGGCCTACGAGCAGTACTTC.

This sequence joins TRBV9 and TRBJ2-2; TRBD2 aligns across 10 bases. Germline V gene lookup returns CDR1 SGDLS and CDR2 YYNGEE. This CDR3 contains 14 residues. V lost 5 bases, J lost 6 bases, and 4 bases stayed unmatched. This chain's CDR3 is CASRLAGTSGELFF. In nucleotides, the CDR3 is TGTGCCAGCAGACTAGCGGGAACCTCCGGGGAGCTGTTTTTT.